This TCR beta chain was recovered during a study of sequential checkpoint blockade in melanoma. Whole-study context: Each arm's sequence ended with maintenance nivolumab. Matched biopsies came pretreatment and at week 13 for some 21 patients.

This clone was seen only a few times. Described treatment: randomized to nivolumab then ipilimumab (arm A) or the reverse (arm B). None of the patients previously received DNA-damaging chemotherapy. The CDR3 loop spans 15 amino acids. V was trimmed by 3 bases and J by 0 bases, leaving 12 bases between them. The assay was immunoSEQ multiplex PCR, and TCRdb's table has in-frame clones only and misses some. The table records roughly 20,000 clones, around 24% of them present only once. The chain couples TRBV7-1 to TRBJ2-7, with a weak D call TRBD2 (6 bases). TRBV7-1 is flagged as an ORF with uncertain function. The TCR sequence derives from a human donor with melanoma. The sequencing here drew on tumor tissue (inferred from file names), taken from a patient given nivolumab and ipilimumab in sequence. CDR3 in DNA: TGTGCCAGCAGCTCCTCCGGGACTCACTCCTACGAGCAGTACTTC. Translating gives CASSSSGTHSYEQYF.